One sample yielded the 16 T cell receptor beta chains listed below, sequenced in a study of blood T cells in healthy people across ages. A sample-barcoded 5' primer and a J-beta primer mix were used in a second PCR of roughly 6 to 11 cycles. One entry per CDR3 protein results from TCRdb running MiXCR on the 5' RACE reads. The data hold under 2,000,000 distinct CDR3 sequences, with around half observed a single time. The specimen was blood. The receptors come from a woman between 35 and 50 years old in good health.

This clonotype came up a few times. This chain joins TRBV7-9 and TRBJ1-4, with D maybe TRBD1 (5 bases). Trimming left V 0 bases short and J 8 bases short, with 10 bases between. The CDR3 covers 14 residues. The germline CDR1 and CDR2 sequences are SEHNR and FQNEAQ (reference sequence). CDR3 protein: CASSLAAGPEKLFF. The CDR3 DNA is TGTGCCAGCAGCTTAGCGGCAGGGCCAGAAAAACTGTTTTTT.

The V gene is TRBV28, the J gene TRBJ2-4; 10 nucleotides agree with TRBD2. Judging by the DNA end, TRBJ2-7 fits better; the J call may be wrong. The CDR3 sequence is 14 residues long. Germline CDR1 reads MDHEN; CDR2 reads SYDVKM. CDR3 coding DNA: TGTGCCAGCAGTCCACTAGCGGGGCCCTACGAGCAGTACTTC. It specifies CASSPLAGPYEQYF.

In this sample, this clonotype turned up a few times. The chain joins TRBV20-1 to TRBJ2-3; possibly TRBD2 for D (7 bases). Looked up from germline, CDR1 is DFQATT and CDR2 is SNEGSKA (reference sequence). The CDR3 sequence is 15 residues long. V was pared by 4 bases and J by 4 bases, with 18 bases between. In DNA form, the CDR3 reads TGCAGTGCTATTAATCTTAGGGGGGGGGCAGATACGCAGTATTTT. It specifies CSAINLRGGADTQYF.

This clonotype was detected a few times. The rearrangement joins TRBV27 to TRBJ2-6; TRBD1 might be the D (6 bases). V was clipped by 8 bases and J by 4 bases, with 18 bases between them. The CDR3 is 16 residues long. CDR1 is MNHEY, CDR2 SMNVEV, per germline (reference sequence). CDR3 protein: CASVGLRGLGANVLTF. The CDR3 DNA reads TGTGCCAGCGTAGGTCTCAGGGGTCTGGGGGCCAACGTCCTGACTTTC.

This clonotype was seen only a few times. CDR3 in DNA: TGTGCCAGCAGTTTTCGACTAACGCAGTATTTT. Translating it yields CASSFRLTQYF. The rearrangement links TRBV6-2 or TRBV6-3 to TRBJ2-3; perhaps TRBD2 as D (5 bases). Trimming pared 4 bases from V and 9 bases from J, leaving 8 bases between. CDR3 length equals 11 residues. Germline assignment: CDR1 MNHEY and CDR2 SVGEGT.

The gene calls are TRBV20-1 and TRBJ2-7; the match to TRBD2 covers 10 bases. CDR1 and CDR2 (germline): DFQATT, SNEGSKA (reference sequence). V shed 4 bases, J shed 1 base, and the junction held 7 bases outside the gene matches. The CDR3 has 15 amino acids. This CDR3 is CSAIPLAGVSYEQYF. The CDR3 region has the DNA TGCAGTGCTATTCCTCTAGCGGGAGTATCCTACGAGCAGTACTTC.

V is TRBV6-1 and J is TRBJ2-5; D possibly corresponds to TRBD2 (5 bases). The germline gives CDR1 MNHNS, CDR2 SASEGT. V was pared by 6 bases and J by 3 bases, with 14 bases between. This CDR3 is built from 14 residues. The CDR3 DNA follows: TGTGCCAGCAGAAAGCGGACGGTAGAAGAGACCCAGTACTTC. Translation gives CASRKRTVEETQYF.

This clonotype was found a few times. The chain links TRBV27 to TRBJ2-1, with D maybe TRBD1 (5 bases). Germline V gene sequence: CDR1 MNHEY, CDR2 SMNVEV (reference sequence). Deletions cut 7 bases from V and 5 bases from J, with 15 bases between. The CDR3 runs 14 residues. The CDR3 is CASMARALDNEQFF. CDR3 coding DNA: TGTGCCAGCATGGCCAGGGCCCTCGACAATGAGCAGTTCTTC.

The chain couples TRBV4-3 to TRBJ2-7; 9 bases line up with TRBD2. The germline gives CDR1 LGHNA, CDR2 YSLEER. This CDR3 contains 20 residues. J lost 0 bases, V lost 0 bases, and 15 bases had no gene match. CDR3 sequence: CASSQDALAGIRDRSYEQYF. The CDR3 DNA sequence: TGCGCCAGCAGCCAAGACGCGCTAGCGGGGATAAGGGACCGCTCCTACGAGCAGTACTTC.

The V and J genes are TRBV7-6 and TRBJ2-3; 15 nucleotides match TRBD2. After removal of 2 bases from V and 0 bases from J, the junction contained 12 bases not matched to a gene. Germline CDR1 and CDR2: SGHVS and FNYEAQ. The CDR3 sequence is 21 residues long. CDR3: CASSLPASGTSGGSSTDTQYF. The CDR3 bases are TGTGCCAGCAGCTTACCAGCATCGGGGACTAGCGGGGGGAGTAGCACAGATACGCAGTATTTT.

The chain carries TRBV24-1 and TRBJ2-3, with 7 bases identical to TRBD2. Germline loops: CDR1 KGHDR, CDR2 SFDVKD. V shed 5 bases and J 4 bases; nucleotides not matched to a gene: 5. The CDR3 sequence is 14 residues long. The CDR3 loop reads CATSGGGLADTQYF. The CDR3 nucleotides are TGTGCCACCAGTGGGGGGGGGTTGGCAGATACGCAGTATTTT.

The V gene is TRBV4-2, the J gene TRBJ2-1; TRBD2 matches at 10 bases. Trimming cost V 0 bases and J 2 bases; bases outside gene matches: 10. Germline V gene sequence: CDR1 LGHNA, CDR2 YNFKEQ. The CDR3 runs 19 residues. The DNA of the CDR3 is TGTGCCAGCAGCCAAGATTCCTCTAGCGGGGGAGTCCCCTACAATGAGCAGTTCTTC. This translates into CASSQDSSSGGVPYNEQFF.

The CDR3 bases are TGTGCCAGCAGGGACGGGACTAGCGTAGATACGCAGTATTTT. It specifies CASRDGTSVDTQYF. This chain joins TRBV25-1 and TRBJ2-3; 10 bases map to TRBD2. V dropped 6 bases and J dropped 5; count of bases not matched to a gene: 5. Germline V gene sequence: CDR1 MGHDK, CDR2 SYGVNS. The CDR3 totals 14 residues.

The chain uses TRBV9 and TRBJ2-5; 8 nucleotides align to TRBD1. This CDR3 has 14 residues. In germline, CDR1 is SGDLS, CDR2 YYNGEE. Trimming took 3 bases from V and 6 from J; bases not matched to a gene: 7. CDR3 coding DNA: TGTGCCAGCAGCGCGTTCGACAGGGGCCAGACCCAGTACTTC. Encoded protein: CASSAFDRGQTQYF. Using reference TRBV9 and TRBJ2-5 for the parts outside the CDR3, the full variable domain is DSGVTQTPKHLITATGQRVTLRCSPRSGDLSVYWYQQSLDQGLQFLIQYYNGEERAKGNILERFSAQQFPDLHSELNLSSLELGDSALYFCASSAFDRGQTQYFGPGTRLLVL.

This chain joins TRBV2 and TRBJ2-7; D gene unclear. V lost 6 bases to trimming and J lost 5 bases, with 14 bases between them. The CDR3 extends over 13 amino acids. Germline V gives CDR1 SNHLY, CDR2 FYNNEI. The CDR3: CASRTLNRDEQYF. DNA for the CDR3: TGTGCCAGCAGGACGCTTAACCGGGACGAGCAGTACTTC.

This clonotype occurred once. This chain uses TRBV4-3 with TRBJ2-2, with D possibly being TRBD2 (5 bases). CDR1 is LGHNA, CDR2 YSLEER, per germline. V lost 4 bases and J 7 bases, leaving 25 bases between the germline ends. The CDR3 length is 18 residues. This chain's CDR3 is CASSRLPNQLVSSGELFF. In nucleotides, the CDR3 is TGCGCCAGCAGCCGCCTGCCGAATCAACTAGTATCGAGCGGGGAGCTGTTTTTT.